This TCR beta chain appears in the sequencing data of a study of cytomegalovirus exposure and HLA in healthy donors. Libraries were prepared by immunoSEQ multiplex PCR; TCRdb keeps only in-frame clonotypes and omits some of them. The sample lists 220,000 or so clones; roughly 87% were seen once. Study-wide results and limits: Cytomegalovirus association was assigned to about 180 TCR beta chains.

As regards this clone: Its antigen remains unidentified.

This clonotype was obtained from a woman aged 18-29 years in good health and CMV-seropositive. Specimen: PBMCs.

The chain's CDR3 is CASSRGGSKETQYF. The CDR3, as DNA: TGTGCCAGCAGCCGGGGGGGCTCCAAGGAGACCCAGTACTTC. The chain recombines TRBV5-4 with TRBJ2-5, with 8 bases that match TRBD2. CDR3 length: 14 residues. Germline V CDR1 and CDR2: SGHNT, YYREEE (reference sequence). V lost 4 bases to trimming and J lost 5 bases; unmatched junction nucleotides: 7.